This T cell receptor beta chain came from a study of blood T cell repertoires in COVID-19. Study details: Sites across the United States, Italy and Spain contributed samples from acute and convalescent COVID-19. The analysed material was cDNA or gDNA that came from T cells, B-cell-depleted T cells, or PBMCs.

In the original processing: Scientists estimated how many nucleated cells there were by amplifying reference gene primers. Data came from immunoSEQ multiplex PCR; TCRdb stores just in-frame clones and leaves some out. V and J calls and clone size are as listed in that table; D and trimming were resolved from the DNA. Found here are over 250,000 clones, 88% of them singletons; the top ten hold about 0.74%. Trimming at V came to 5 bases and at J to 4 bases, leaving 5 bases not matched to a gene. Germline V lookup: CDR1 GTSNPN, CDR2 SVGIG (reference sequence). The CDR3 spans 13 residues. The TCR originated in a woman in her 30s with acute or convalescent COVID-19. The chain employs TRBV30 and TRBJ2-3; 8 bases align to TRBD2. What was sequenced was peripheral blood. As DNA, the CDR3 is TGTGCCTGGGGTAGCGGGACTGCAGATACGCAGTATTTT. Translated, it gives CAWGSGTADTQYF. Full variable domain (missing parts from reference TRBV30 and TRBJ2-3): SQTIHQWPATLVQPVGSPLSLECTVEGTSNPNLYWYRQAAGRGLQLLFYSVGIGQISSEVPQNLSASRPQDRQFILSSKKLLLSDSGFYLCAWGSGTADTQYFGPGTRLTVL.